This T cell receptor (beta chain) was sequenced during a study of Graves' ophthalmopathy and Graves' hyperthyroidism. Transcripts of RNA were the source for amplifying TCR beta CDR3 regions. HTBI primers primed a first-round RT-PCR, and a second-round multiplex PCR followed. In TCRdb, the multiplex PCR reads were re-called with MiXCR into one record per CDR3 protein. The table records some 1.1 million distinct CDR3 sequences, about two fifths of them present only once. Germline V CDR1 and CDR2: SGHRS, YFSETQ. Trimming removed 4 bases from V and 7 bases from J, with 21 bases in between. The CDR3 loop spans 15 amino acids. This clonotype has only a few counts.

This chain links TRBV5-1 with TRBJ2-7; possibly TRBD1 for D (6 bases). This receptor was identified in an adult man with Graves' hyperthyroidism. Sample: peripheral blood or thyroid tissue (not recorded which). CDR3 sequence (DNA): TGCGCCAGCAGCCCCTTCACAGGGACACCGAAGGAGCAGTACTTC. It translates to CASSPFTGTPKEQYF. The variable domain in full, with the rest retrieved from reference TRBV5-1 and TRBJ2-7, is KAGVTQTPRYLIKTRGQQVTLSCSPISGHRSVSWYQQTPGQGLQFLFEYFSETQRNKGNFPGRFSGRQFSNSRSEMNVSTLELGDSALYLCASSPFTGTPKEQYFGPGTRLTVT.